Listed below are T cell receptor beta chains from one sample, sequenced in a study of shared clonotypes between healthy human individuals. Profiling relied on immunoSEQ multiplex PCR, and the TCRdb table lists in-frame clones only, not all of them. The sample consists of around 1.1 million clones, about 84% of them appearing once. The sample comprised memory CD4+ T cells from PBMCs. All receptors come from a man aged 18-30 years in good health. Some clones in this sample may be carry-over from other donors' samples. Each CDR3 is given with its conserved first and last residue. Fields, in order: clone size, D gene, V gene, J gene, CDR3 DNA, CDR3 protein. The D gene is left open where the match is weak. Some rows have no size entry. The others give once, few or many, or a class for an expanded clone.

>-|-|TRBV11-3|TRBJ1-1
TGTGCCAGCAGTTCAGGGACTGAAGCTTTCTTT
CASSSGTEAFF
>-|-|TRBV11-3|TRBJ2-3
TGTGCCAGCAGCTTAGGAGCACAGGGCCACTATACGCAGTATTTT
CASSLGAQGHYTQYF
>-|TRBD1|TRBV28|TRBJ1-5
TGTGCCAGCAGTCCGGGACAGGTCAATCAGCCCCAGCATTTT
CASSPGQVNQPQHF
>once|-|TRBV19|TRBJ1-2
TGTGCCACCACCCGCGCAGGGGAGGAAGGTGGCTACACCTTC
CATTRAGEEGGYTF
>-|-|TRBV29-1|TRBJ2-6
TGCAGCGTAGGCTTGGAGGGCTCTGGGGCCAACGTCCTGACTTTC
CSVGLEGSGANVLTF
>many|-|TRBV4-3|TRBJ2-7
TGCGCCAGCAGCCAAGATCAGGGGTTGTCCTACGAGCAGTACTTC
CASSQDQGLSYEQYF
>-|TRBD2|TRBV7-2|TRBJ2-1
TGTGCCAGCAGCTTACTCGGACTAGCGGGGAACAATGAGCAGTTCTTC
CASSLLGLAGNNEQFF
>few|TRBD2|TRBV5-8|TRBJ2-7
TGTGCCAGCAGCTTGATAAGAGCGGGAGATCTATCTTGGTCGGACGAGCAGTACTTC
CASSLIRAGDLSWSDEQYF
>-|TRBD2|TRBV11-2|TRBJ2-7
TGTGCCAGCAGCCGACTAGCGGGTAACACCTACGAGCAGTACTTC
CASSRLAGNTYEQYF
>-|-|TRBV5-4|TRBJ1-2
TGTGCCAGCAGTTTCTTCTTAACAGGTACCGGCTACACCTTC
CASSFFLTGTGYTF
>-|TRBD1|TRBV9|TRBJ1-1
TGTGCCAGCAGCGTAGGACAGGGGGGTCGGACTGAAGCTTTCTTT
CASSVGQGGRTEAFF
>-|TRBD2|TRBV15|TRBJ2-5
TGTGCCACCAGCCTTACTACTAGCGTCCAAGAGACCCAGTACTTC
CATSLTTSVQETQYF
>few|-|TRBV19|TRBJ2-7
TGTGCCAGTAGTGACAGGACCTACGAGCAGTACTTC
CASSDRTYEQYF
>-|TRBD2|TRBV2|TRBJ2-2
TGTGCCAGCAGTGATCTAGCGGGAGTTCTAACCGGGGAGCTGTTTTTT
CASSDLAGVLTGELFF
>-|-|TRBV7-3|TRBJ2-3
TGTGCCAGCAGCCCCCCGGGTGGAGATACGCAGTATTTT
CASSPPGGDTQYF
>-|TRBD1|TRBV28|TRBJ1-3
TGTGCCAGCAGGGGACAGGGGGCGGGAAACACCATATATTTT
CASRGQGAGNTIYF
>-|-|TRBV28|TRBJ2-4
TGTGCCAGCGACGGCGGAGGGCGCCGTGGGCATAAGGGGGACATTCAGTACTTC
CASDGGGRRGHKGDIQYF
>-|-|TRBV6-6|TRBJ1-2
TGTGCCAGCGGTATCAATGGCTACACCTTC
CASGINGYTF